These 28 T cell receptor beta chains were sequenced from one sample in a study of T cell repertoires in cytomegalovirus infection. TCRdb re-analysed the reads in MiXCR, keeping a single row per CDR3 protein. This table holds roughly 200,000 distinct CDR3 sequences, roughly 17% found once. Sequenced material: CD8+ T cells from PBMCs. The source of these receptors is a human donor in good health (CMV status not recorded). Some clones in this sample may be carry-over from other donors' samples.

The chain has TRBV4-1 and TRBJ1-5; D gene unclear. CDR1 is MGHRA, CDR2 YSYEKL, per germline. V lost 0 bases and J 5 bases, leaving 11 bases between the germline ends. The CDR3 has 15 amino acids. CDR3 coding DNA: TGCGCCAGCAGCCAAGATTTTGAAAGTTATCAGCCCCAGCATTTT. Protein sequence: CASSQDFESYQPQHF.

The CDR3, as DNA: TGCGCCAGCAGCCCAGGGATCTACAATGAGCAGTTCTTC. Amino acids: CASSPGIYNEQFF. V usage is TRBV5-1 and J usage is TRBJ2-1, with D possibly matching TRBD1 (5 bases). V was shortened by 4 bases and J by 3 bases, with 8 bases between the two germline ends. Germline CDR1 and CDR2: SGHRS and YFSETQ. This CDR3 spans 13 amino acids. The variable domain in full, completed from reference TRBV5-1 and TRBJ2-1, reads KAGVTQTPRYLIKTRGQQVTLSCSPISGHRSVSWYQQTPGQGLQFLFEYFSETQRNKGNFPGRFSGRQFSNSRSEMNVSTLELGDSALYLCASSPGIYNEQFFGPGTRLTVL.

The chain is built from TRBV2 and TRBJ2-7; 7 bases agree with TRBD1. Trimming removed 6 bases from V and 7 bases from J; junction bases left unmatched: 6. The CDR3 has 12 amino acids. Germline values: CDR1 SNHLY, CDR2 FYNNEI. The DNA of the CDR3 is TGTGCCAGCAGCGGCGACAGGGATGAGCAGTACTTC. It yields the protein CASSGDRDEQYF.

The chain couples TRBV6-5 to TRBJ2-7; possibly TRBD2 for D (6 bases). Germline CDR1 is MNHEY and CDR2 is SVGAGI. V lost 2 bases and J lost 0, with 8 bases in between. The CDR3 is 14 amino acids. Here the CDR3 DNA reads TGTGCCAGCAGTTACGGGGAGGACTCCTACGAGCAGTACTTC. It yields the protein CASSYGEDSYEQYF.

This clonotype was found many times. This chain uses TRBV10-3 with TRBJ1-5, with TRBD1 identical over 10 bases. V lost 10 bases and J lost 0; bases outside the gene matches: 3. Germline CDR1 and CDR2: ENHRY and SYGVKD. CDR3 length equals 14 residues. As DNA, the CDR3 is TGTGCCACCTGGACAGGGGGTAGCAATCAGCCCCAGCATTTT. This codes for CATWTGGSNQPQHF.

Only a few counts were recorded for this clonotype. This chain joins TRBV11-2 and TRBJ2-1; D might be TRBD1 (5 bases). V was trimmed by 0 bases and J by 8 bases, leaving 11 bases between them. The CDR3 totals 14 residues. Looked up from germline, CDR1 is SGHAT and CDR2 is FQNNGV. DNA of the CDR3: TGTGCCAGCAGCTTAGAAGCAGGGTACGATGAGCAGTTCTTC. It codes for CASSLEAGYDEQFF.

This clonotype was found a few times. J is TRBJ2-7 and V is TRBV27; 8 nucleotides match TRBD1. The V gene's germline CDR1 is MNHEY and CDR2 SMNVEV (reference sequence). J lost 7 bases, V lost 5 bases, and 10 bases had no gene match. The CDR3 has 14 amino acids. CDR3 region: CASSHTLRGREQYF. CDR3 DNA sequence: TGTGCCAGCAGTCATACTCTCAGGGGGCGTGAGCAGTACTTC.

This clonotype was counted a few times. The rearrangement links TRBV7-2 to TRBJ1-2; TRBD1 aligns across 11 bases. This CDR3 has 15 residues. Germline CDR1 and CDR2: SGHTA and FQGNSA. Unmatched junction bases numbered 7, after V lost 6 bases and J lost 4 bases. CDR3 region: CASSFRDRGGYGYTF. The DNA for the CDR3 is TGTGCCAGCAGTTTCCGGGACAGGGGGGGCTATGGCTACACCTTC.

This clonotype occurred a few times. The V and J genes are TRBV12-5 and TRBJ2-1, with D tentatively TRBD1 or TRBD2 (5 bases each). Trimming removed 8 bases at V and 5 bases at J, with 10 bases between. This CDR3 has 12 amino acids. Per germline, CDR1 LGHNT and CDR2 FRNRAP. CDR3 nucleotides: TGTGCTAGTCACGGGGACCACAATGAGCAGTTCTTC. Translation: CASHGDHNEQFF. The variable domain in full, completed from reference TRBV12-5 and TRBJ2-1, reads DARVTQTPRHKVTEMGQEVTMRCQPILGHNTVFWYRQTMMQGLELLAYFRNRAPLDDSGMPKDRFSAEMPDATLATLKIQPSEPRDSAVYFCASHGDHNEQFFGPGTRLTVL.

The CDR3 reads CASSSQDNQPQHF. The CDR3 DNA is TGTGCCAGCAGTTCCCAAGACAATCAGCCCCAGCATTTT. The gene calls are TRBV28 and TRBJ1-5; no definite D call. The V end was cut by 4 bases, the J end by 3 bases, with 7 bases between. Germline V gives CDR1 MDHEN, CDR2 SYDVKM. The CDR3 runs 13 residues. The entire variable domain, with the rest obtained from reference TRBV28 and TRBJ1-5, is as follows: DVKVTQSSRYLVKRTGEKVFLECVQDMDHENMFWYRQDPGLGLRLIYFSYDVKMKEKGDIPEGYSVSREKKERFSLILESASTNQTSMYLCASSSQDNQPQHFGDGTRLSIL.

The gene calls are TRBV5-6 and TRBJ2-1; 7 bases match TRBD2. V lost 2 bases to trimming and J lost 3 bases; unmatched junction nucleotides: 2. Germline V gene data show CDR1 as SGHDT and CDR2 as YYEEEE. The CDR3 totals 14 residues. The CDR3 loop is CASSLGDYYNEQFF. The CDR3 region has the DNA TGTGCCAGCAGCTTAGGGGACTACTACAATGAGCAGTTCTTC. Looking up the rest from reference TRBV5-6 and TRBJ2-1 gives the full variable domain: DAGVTQSPTHLIKTRGQQVTLRCSPKSGHDTVSWYQQALGQGPQFIFQYYEEEERQRGNFPDRFSGHQFPNYSSELNVNALLLGDSALYLCASSLGDYYNEQFFGPGTRLTVL.

The rearrangement links TRBV4-1 to TRBJ2-6, with D perhaps TRBD1 or TRBD2 (5 bases each). The CDR3 is made up of 16 amino acids. Germline values: CDR1 MGHRA, CDR2 YSYEKL. The V gene lost 0 bases and the J gene lost 2 bases, with 8 bases spanning the gap. CDR3 region: CASSQDRGTGANVLTF. CDR3 DNA sequence: TGCGCCAGCAGCCAAGATCGGGGCACTGGGGCCAACGTCCTGACTTTC.

The chain links TRBV2 to TRBJ2-5, with a possible D match to TRBD1 (7 bases). The CDR3 spans 14 residues. Germline assignment: CDR1 SNHLY and CDR2 FYNNEI. Trimming shortened V by 3 bases and J by 2 bases, and 10 bases separated the two germline ends. CDR3 DNA: TGTGCCAGCAGTGACAGGGGGGCTCAAGAGACCCAGTACTTC. Translating it yields CASSDRGAQETQYF.

The chain couples TRBV28 to TRBJ2-2; D is unresolved. CDR1 is MDHEN, CDR2 SYDVKM, per germline. The CDR3 extends over 12 amino acids. With 3 bases removed from V and 6 bases from J, the gap between germline ends came to 5 bases. The CDR3 DNA sequence: TGTGCCAGCAGTTTTATCGCCGGGGAGCTGTTTTTT. This encodes CASSFIAGELFF.

In DNA form, the CDR3 reads TGTGCCAGCAGTCGGTCAGGGGTGGACTCTGGGGCCAACGTCCTGACTTTC. Its protein is CASSRSGVDSGANVLTF. V is TRBV2 and J is TRBJ2-6, with D possibly being TRBD1 (6 bases). Germline values: CDR1 SNHLY, CDR2 FYNNEI. The CDR3 extends over 17 amino acids. V dropped 5 bases and J dropped 0 bases, with 14 bases sitting between them. Combining the CDR3 with reference TRBV2 and TRBJ2-6 gives the whole variable domain EPEVTQTPSHQVTQMGQEVILRCVPISNHLYFYWYRQILGQKVEFLVSFYNNEISEKSEIFDDQFSVERPDGSNFTLKIRSTKLEDSAMYFCASSRSGVDSGANVLTFGAGSRLTVL.

This rearrangement joins TRBV7-8 to TRBJ1-1; D gene uncertain. From germline, CDR1 is SGHVS and CDR2 FQNEAQ. Trimming stripped 3 bases from V and 3 bases from J, with 17 bases between. This CDR3 comprises 16 residues. CDR3 amino acids: CASSLVPGGGYTEAFF. In DNA, the CDR3 is TGTGCCAGCAGCTTGGTCCCCGGAGGAGGGTACACTGAAGCTTTCTTT.

The rearrangement uses TRBV28 and TRBJ1-1; maybe TRBD1 (5 bases). In germline, CDR1 is MDHEN, CDR2 SYDVKM. V was clipped by 7 bases and J by 5 bases, with 11 bases between them. This CDR3 region has 12 residues. The CDR3 sequence: CASTPQGTEAFF. The CDR3 nucleotides are TGTGCCAGCACCCCGCAGGGAACTGAAGCTTTCTTT.

This clonotype was seen a few times. The V and J genes are TRBV6-6 and TRBJ2-5; 8 bases align to TRBD1. The CDR3 is 18 amino acids. Germline assignment: CDR1 MNHNY and CDR2 SVGAGI (reference sequence). V lost 6 bases, J lost 0 bases, and 15 bases stayed unmatched. CDR3 protein: CASSNYVIPDRDQETQYF. Here the CDR3 DNA reads TGTGCCAGCAGCAACTATGTGATACCGGACAGGGACCAAGAGACCCAGTACTTC.

At least ten counts were recorded for this clonotype. This chain connects TRBV7-9 to TRBJ1-2, with D possibly matching TRBD1 (5 bases). This CDR3 has 17 amino acids. Germline CDR1 is SEHNR and CDR2 is FQNEAQ (reference sequence). V gave up 4 bases and J gave up 3 bases, with 21 bases separating them. CDR3 sequence reads: CASSSIRDGLQDYGYTF. In DNA, the CDR3 is TGTGCCAGCAGCTCGATCCGGGACGGCCTCCAGGACTATGGCTACACCTTC. Based on the CDR3 plus reference TRBV7-9 and TRBJ1-2, the full variable domain is DTGVSQNPRHKITKRGQNVTFRCDPISEHNRLYWYRQTLGQGPEFLTYFQNEAQLEKSRLLSDRFSAERPKGSFSTLEIQRTEQGDSAMYLCASSSIRDGLQDYGYTFGSGTRLTVV.

V is TRBV6-2 or TRBV6-3 and J is TRBJ1-2; 9 nucleotides agree with TRBD1. This CDR3 has 16 residues. Germline values: CDR1 MNHEY, CDR2 SVGEGT. The ends lost 7 bases at V and 5 bases at J; junction bases unmatched: 14. For the CDR3, the DNA is TGTGCCAGCACCGCGGGACAGGGTTCCCACCGATATGGCTACACCTTC. This codes for CASTAGQGSHRYGYTF.

A few counts support this clonotype. The chain combines TRBV7-2 with TRBJ1-4, with D perhaps TRBD1 (5 bases). Germline V gene lookup returns CDR1 SGHTA and CDR2 FQGNSA. The CDR3 length is 17 residues. Trimming took 5 bases from V and 0 from J, leaving 16 bases between them. The CDR3 region is CASSVDTGAATNEKLFF. Written as DNA, the CDR3 is TGTGCCAGCAGCGTGGACACGGGCGCCGCAACTAATGAAAAACTGTTTTTT.

A few counts support this clonotype. This chain joins TRBV29-1 and TRBJ1-3; possible D gene TRBD1, 6 bases. The CDR3 extends over 15 amino acids. Per germline, CDR1 SQVTM and CDR2 ANQGSEA. V shed 2 bases and J shed 1 base, with 12 bases lying between them. The CDR3 DNA follows: TGCAGCGTTGAAAGCAGGGGAATGTCTGGAAACACCATATATTTT. This encodes CSVESRGMSGNTIYF.

In DNA form, the CDR3 reads TGCAGTGCTAGAGACAGGGCTTCCTACGAGCAGTACTTC. Translation gives CSARDRASYEQYF. V gene TRBV20-1 combines with J gene TRBJ2-7; D is possibly TRBD1 (5 bases). V was cut by 0 bases and J by 1 base, with 7 bases left in between. The CDR3 sequence is 13 residues long. CDR1 is DFQATT and CDR2 is SNEGSKA in the germline V gene (reference sequence).

This rearrangement joins TRBV2 to TRBJ2-2; D not certain. V was shortened by 1 base and J by 6 bases, with 12 bases between the two germline ends. The germline CDR1 and CDR2 sequences are SNHLY and FYNNEI. The CDR3 is 15 amino acids. The CDR3 here is CASSEGAVAPGELFF. The CDR3 DNA follows: TGTGCCAGCAGTGAAGGGGCAGTTGCGCCCGGGGAGCTGTTTTTT.

The rearrangement links TRBV7-9 to TRBJ2-7; TRBD1 agrees at 11 bases. Germline V gene lookup returns CDR1 SEHNR and CDR2 FQNEAQ (reference sequence). This CDR3 is built from 17 residues. The ends lost 4 bases at V and 3 bases at J; junction bases unmatched: 11. In DNA, the CDR3 is TGTGCCAGCAGCTCCCCGGGACAGGGGGAGGATTACTACGAGCAGTACTTC. The encoded protein is CASSSPGQGEDYYEQYF.

This clonotype was detected a few times. The chain carries TRBV2 and TRBJ1-5; D not resolved. Germline values: CDR1 SNHLY, CDR2 FYNNEI. The CDR3 spans 14 residues. V was cut by 4 bases and J by 4 bases, with 11 bases left in between. The CDR3 bases are TGTGCCAGCAGTGTAGGTCGGAGTAATCAGCCCCAGCATTTT. This codes for CASSVGRSNQPQHF.

This clonotype was seen a handful of times. The V call is TRBV6-4, the J call TRBJ2-3; 7 nucleotides agree with TRBD1. This CDR3 is 17 amino acids long. Germline trimming cut 3 bases from V and 2 bases from J; bases unmatched to any gene: 11. CDR1 and CDR2 from the germline V gene are MRHNA and SNTAGT. Here the CDR3 DNA reads TGTGCCAGCAGTGATAAGACAGGGAATTTCCCCACAGATACGCAGTATTTT. It translates to CASSDKTGNFPTDTQYF.

Remarks on this clonotype: One end of the junction fails to match germline, which may point to a read error. The chain has TRBV27 and TRBJ2-7; a weak D match, TRBD1 (6 bases). CDR1 and CDR2 (germline): MNHEY, SMNVEV (reference sequence). This CDR3 is 13 amino acids long. This CDR3 reads CASSPGTPYGQYF. In DNA, the CDR3 is TGTGCCAGCAGTCCCGGGACACCTTACGGGCAGTACTTC.